A single sample is the source of the 17 T cell receptor beta chains below, sequenced in a study of CXCR3-negative and CXCR3-positive naive CD8 T cells. The TRB cDNA libraries were prepared by 5' RACE with UMI labels. Following a re-call of the 5' RACE reads, TCRdb has one entry per CDR3 protein and lacks DNA. The sample data list about 62,000 distinct CDR3 sequences. The sequenced sample consisted of naive CXCR3- CD8+ T cells from blood. Regarding subset: CD45RO-CCR7+CD27+CD95- naive CD8+ T cells lacking CXCR3 (TNR3-). These receptors were taken from a human donor in good health. Some clones in this sample may be carry-over from other donors' samples.

The chain recombines TRBV12-3 or TRBV12-4 with TRBJ2-5; TCRdb outputs TRBD1, but without DNA this stays unchecked. This CDR3 has 16 residues. CDR3 loop: CASSRYRTGAGETQYF.

The chain recombines TRBV29-1 with TRBJ2-7; TCRdb calls TRBD1, which cannot be checked without DNA. This CDR3 region has 12 residues. Germline V CDR1 and CDR2: SQVTM, ANQGSEA. The CDR3 sequence is CSAQTGTYEQYF.

This chain connects TRBV7-2 to TRBJ2-1; checking the TCRdb D call of TRBD1 is not possible without DNA. Germline lookup yields CDR1 SGHTA and CDR2 FQGNSA. The CDR3 length is 17 residues. The CDR3 reads CASSTRSGQGAVNEQFF.

The chain is built from TRBV29-1 and TRBJ2-7; TCRdb's assignment of TRBD2 cannot be checked, as there is no DNA. The CDR3 has 15 amino acids. CDR1 and CDR2 (germline): SQVTM, ANQGSEA. The CDR3 protein is CSVEVYVGGAYEQYF.

The chain carries TRBV28 and TRBJ2-7. The CDR3 has 14 residues. In germline, CDR1 is MDHEN, CDR2 SYDVKM. The CDR3 here is CASSLRGGVYEQYF. Full variable domain (rest looked up from reference TRBV28 and TRBJ2-7): DVKVTQSSRYLVKRTGEKVFLECVQDMDHENMFWYRQDPGLGLRLIYFSYDVKMKEKGDIPEGYSVSREKKERFSLILESASTNQTSMYLCASSLRGGVYEQYFGPGTRLTVT.

The chain is built from TRBV20-1 and TRBJ1-1. The CDR3 runs 12 residues. Germline-derived CDR1 and CDR2 are DFQATT and SNEGSKA (reference sequence). The CDR3 is CSASNRNTEAFF.

The rearrangement links TRBV28 to TRBJ2-3; TCRdb's D gene call, TRBD1, goes unchecked for lack of DNA. The CDR3 totals 17 residues. Per germline, CDR1 MDHEN and CDR2 SYDVKM. This CDR3 reads CASSFPDREGSTDTQYF.

The chain has TRBV20-1 and TRBJ2-1; the D call from TCRdb, TRBD1, cannot be confirmed without DNA. Per germline, CDR1 DFQATT and CDR2 SNEGSKA (reference sequence). The CDR3 is 15 residues long. The CDR3 here is CSATQTGAEDNEQFF.

The V call is TRBV7-3, the J call TRBJ2-5; TCRdb gives TRBD2 as the D gene, but with no DNA this cannot be confirmed. The CDR3 runs 13 residues. Germline V gene lookup returns CDR1 SGHTA and CDR2 FQGTGA. CDR3 protein: CASRASGEETQYF.

The J gene is TRBJ2-1, the V gene TRBV12-3 or TRBV12-4; the D call from TCRdb, TRBD2, cannot be confirmed without DNA. This CDR3 spans 16 amino acids. The CDR3 reads CASTLTAGEGGYEQFF.

V usage is TRBV29-1 and J usage is TRBJ1-2; the D call from TCRdb, TRBD1, cannot be confirmed without DNA. The CDR3 is 13 amino acids. Germline CDR1 SQVTM, CDR2 ANQGSEA. This CDR3 is CSVIPPGVSGYTF.

The rearrangement joins TRBV9 to TRBJ1-1; TCRdb designates TRBD1, a call that cannot be tested without DNA. CDR3 length: 13 residues. Germline lookup yields CDR1 SGDLS and CDR2 YYNGEE. The CDR3 is CASSTGMNTEAFF.

This chain uses TRBV29-1 with TRBJ1-2; TCRdb gives TRBD1 as the D gene, but with no DNA this cannot be confirmed. The V gene's germline CDR1 is SQVTM and CDR2 ANQGSEA. The CDR3 has 13 residues. CDR3 protein: CSVVGTGNYGYTF.

The chain links TRBV29-1 to TRBJ2-2. Germline V gene lookup returns CDR1 SQVTM and CDR2 ANQGSEA. This CDR3 has 13 residues. CDR3 region: CSVDFENTGELFF.

V usage is TRBV13 and J usage is TRBJ2-7; the TCRdb D gene call, TRBD1, has no DNA to confirm it. The CDR3 contains 17 residues. Germline CDR1 PRHDT, CDR2 FYEKMQ (reference sequence). The CDR3 loop reads CASSPRGGDQNSYEQYF.

The rearrangement links TRBV20-1 to TRBJ1-1. This CDR3 is built from 12 residues. The germline V gene encodes CDR1 DFQATT and CDR2 SNEGSKA (reference sequence). This CDR3 reads CSARRQNTEAFF.

The genes are TRBV20-1 and TRBJ2-7; TCRdb proposes TRBD2, but this gene call is untestable without DNA. This CDR3 region has 16 residues. Germline V gene lookup returns CDR1 DFQATT and CDR2 SNEGSKA (reference sequence). The CDR3 loop reads CSASGLAGGIYYEQYF.